This T cell receptor (beta chain) was profiled in a study of radiotherapy plus CTLA-4 blockade in lung cancer. The repertoire was sequenced with immunoSEQ multiplex PCR; TCRdb's copy has only in-frame clones and lacks some. The table has some 73,000 clones, 70% to 85% seen once. This sequence was found in a human donor with non-small cell lung cancer who had stable disease on radiotherapy plus ipilimumab. Sample: peripheral blood, taken from a patient treated with radiotherapy plus ipilimumab.

This CDR3 reads CAWIKKDGYAKNIQYF. CDR3 DNA: TGTGCCTGGATAAAAAAGGACGGGTACGCCAAAAACATTCAGTACTTC. The chain joins TRBV30 to TRBJ2-4; no reliable D call. Germline V lookup: CDR1 GTSNPN, CDR2 SVGIG (reference sequence). CDR3 length: 16 amino acids. Trimming pared 4 bases from V and 1 base from J, leaving 17 bases between.